The subject of this entry is one T cell receptor (beta chain). CDR1 and CDR2 from the germline V gene are LGHNT and FRNRAP. Trimming left V 1 base short and J 1 base short, with 16 bases between. The CDR3 has 17 residues. Profiling relied on immunoSEQ multiplex PCR, and the TCRdb table lists in-frame clones only, not all of them. Here the sample spans about 52,000 clones, roughly 96% being singletons. This sample stems from a study of control samples from healthy donors and cancer patients. This clonotype originated in a man in his thirties or forties in good health. The chain joins TRBV12-5 to TRBJ1-1; D is unresolved. Sequencing was done on a sample of blood. CDR3 sequence reads: CASGLANSGRANTEAFF. Here the CDR3 DNA reads TGTGCTAGTGGTTTGGCAAATAGCGGGCGGGCGAACACTGAAGCTTTCTTT.